This paragraph reports one TCR beta chain. This entry belongs to a study of CD8+ T cells in alopecia areata. On the study more broadly: The tofacitinib course ran for 6 to 18 months and was followed by 6 months off drug.

Extraction of RNA preceded its reverse transcription into cDNA, which served as the sequencing template. The protocol was immunoSEQ multiplex PCR, while the TCRdb copy is restricted to in-frame clones and leaves out a portion. This sample has 150,000 to 200,000 clones, with about three fifths found just once. Treatment specified: oral pan-JAK inhibitor, 5-10 mg twice daily. Trimming stripped 5 bases from V and 3 bases from J, with 11 bases between. The CDR3 has 14 amino acids. Germline CDR1 reads MNHEY; CDR2 reads SMNVEV (reference sequence). The chain couples TRBV27 to TRBJ2-1; weak D call: TRBD2 (6 bases). Specimen: CD4+ T cells sorted from blood, collected at week 24, from a patient treated with tofacitinib. This TCR was sampled from a human donor with alopecia areata. CDR3 in amino acids: CASSPRLVYNEQFF. In nucleotides, the CDR3 is TGTGCCAGCAGTCCAAGACTAGTCTACAATGAGCAGTTCTTC.